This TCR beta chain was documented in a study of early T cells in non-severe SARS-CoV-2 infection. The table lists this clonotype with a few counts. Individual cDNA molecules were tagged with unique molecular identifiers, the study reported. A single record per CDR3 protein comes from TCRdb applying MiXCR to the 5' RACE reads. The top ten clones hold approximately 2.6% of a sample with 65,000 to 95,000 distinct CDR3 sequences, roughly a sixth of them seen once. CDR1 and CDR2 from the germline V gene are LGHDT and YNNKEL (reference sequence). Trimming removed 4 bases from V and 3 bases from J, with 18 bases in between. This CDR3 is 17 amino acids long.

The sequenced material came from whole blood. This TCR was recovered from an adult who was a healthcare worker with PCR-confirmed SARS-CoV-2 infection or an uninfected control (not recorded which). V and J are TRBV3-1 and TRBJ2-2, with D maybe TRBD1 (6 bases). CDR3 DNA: TGTGCCAGCAGCCCCTACCTTTCTGGACAGTACACCGGGGAGCTGTTTTTT. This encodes CASSPYLSGQYTGELFF.